This T cell receptor beta chain stems from a study of shared clonotypes between healthy human individuals (dated by TCRdb to about 2020). Study-level background: A couple of women and a few men aged 18 to 49 years were included in the cohort. Per donor, three plates each were used for CD4 naive and CD4 memory, two for CD8 naive, and one for CD8 memory. The study deeply sequenced blood TCR repertoires of about five healthy adults to estimate repertoire size and the extent of clonotype sharing between individuals. To increase sequencing depth and limit assay-specific biases, different laboratories used diverse techniques to prepare libraries and sequence TCR repertoires. Each donor's leukapheresis produced roughly between roughly 0.9 and 9 billion PBMCs. Broader findings and caveats from the paper: Sampling was restricted to blood, and TCR repertoires in tissues likely differ from the TCR repertoires found in blood. Pairwise subsampling indicated that sequencing depth was expected to affect the degree of clonotype sharing among donors. Incomplete sequencing was indicated by rarefaction of sorted-subset datasets, despite the large sequencing depth. Larger estimated clonotype richness was generally found for naive subsets than for memory subsets. When four donors were compared, the shared fraction of clonotypes was around 4.6% for naive CD4, approximately 3.3% for naive CD8, roughly 2.3% for memory CD4, and roughly 0.43% for memory CD8. Because the study included a small number of donors, the genetic and exposure-history diversity represented was limited. Clonotypes shared by all four sorted-subset donors showed higher generation probabilities than non-shared clonotypes.

V is shortened by 6 bases, J by 2 bases, and the region joining them spans 14 bases. The CDR3 contains 15 residues, cysteine and phenylalanine counted. Only the CDR3 DNA is retained, 45 bases long and in frame from the first base. Sequences MNHEY (CDR1) and SVGAGI (CDR2) are obtained from the germline V gene. In regard to this clone: Its antigen is not yet known. It has no much larger one-base neighbor in the sample; base qualities were not kept.

TCR CDR3 regions were amplified from genomic DNA by multiplex PCR using the deep immunoSEQ assay. Extracted genomic DNA from each cell subset was spread evenly across all wells of several immunoSEQ 96-well plates, with each plate serving as a replicate. For sorted subsets, roughly 190 ng of genomic DNA, equivalent to around 30,000 T cell genomes, went into each replicate PCR. Purified libraries were quantified with a Qubit 3.0 fluorometer, sized on a Bioanalyzer 2100, and re-quantified with the KAPA Library Quantification kit. Each immunoSEQ 96-well plate was sequenced on its own single-read 150-cycle Illumina NextSeq 550 flow cell. Turning to the authors' computational methods: Because only junctional sequences without quality scores were contained in the immunoSEQ output, filtering matching that applied to full-length reads could not be performed. Sequences were annotated with PyIR, a Python wrapper for IgBLAST v1.9, and V/J genes and CDR3 were assigned using IMGT germline references. Any read was removed if the V/J assignment was weak (E-value above 1e-6), the CDR3 was missing, or the read contained stop codons, out-of-frame junctions, or ambiguous translated residues. V3J clonotypes were defined as sequences sharing the same inferred V gene, J gene, and CDR3 amino acid sequence. Percentage overlap between repertoires was computed as shared unique clonotypes divided by the size of the smaller repertoire. RTK rarefaction, the Chao1 estimator, and Recon v2.1 estimates of unobserved clonotypes were used to assess repertoire richness. Generation probabilities for all TCRbeta clonotypes obtained by the gDNA method from a handful of donors were computed using OLGA. Held by TCRdb, this immuneACCESS table contains in-frame sequences only and omits some clones. Under half of the omission traces to an unresolved V gene where checked; the cause of the rest is unknown. V, J and clone size derive from that table, while D and trimming were established from the DNA sequence. The sample yields 2 million to 2.5 million clones; just over 90% were counted once. The leading ten clones occupy more than 1.5% of the sample.

CD8 naive samples were obtained by positive selection for CCR7 among CD45RO-negative cells, yielding a CD45RA+CCR7+ population from which TemRA cells were excluded. The donors were healthy, HIV-negative adults with no recently reported acute infections or vaccinations. All donors were Caucasian adults living in Nashville, Tennessee, USA. After blood collection by leukapheresis, PBMCs were isolated using Ficoll-Histopaque density gradient centrifugation and then cryopreserved in the vapor phase of liquid nitrogen. Analytical flow cytometry was used to check the purity and quantity of each magnetically sorted T cell population. Each sorted fraction had its genomic DNA isolated and then quantified by UV absorbance on a Nanodrop 2000c.

This receptor chain uses TRBV6-5 and TRBJ1-3; confidence is insufficient to name the D gene. The specimen was naive CD8+ T cells from PBMCs. The cell subset or site label on this specimen signifies: CD45RA+CCR7+. This sequence originates from a man aged 18 to 30 in good health. Some clones in this sample may be carry-over from other donors' samples. Here is the DNA: TGTGCCAGCAGCCCATTTGAGGGAACTGGAAACACCATATATTTT. It codes for CASSPFEGTGNTIYF.